The clone carrying this T cell receptor (beta chain) was counted a few times. Its cognate antigen is unknown. The data originate from a study of T-cell memory formation after mild COVID-19. Overall study findings and caveats: Clones shrinking from day 15 to 85 showed even CD4/CD8 mixes; later expanders tilted CD4+. Memory cells collected pre-infection included some clones that later responded, suggesting cross-reactive memory joined.

Libraries for TCRalpha and TCRbeta carried sample barcodes and unique molecular identifiers via 5'RACE. One entry per CDR3 protein results from TCRdb running MiXCR on the 5' RACE reads. The table has around 200,000 distinct CDR3 sequences, 27% seen once; the top ten hold approximately 10%. CDR3 size: 17 residues. Germline CDR1 and CDR2: KGHDR and SFDVKD. The V segment lost 5 bases and the J segment 3 bases; nucleotides outside the gene matches: 9. This TCR came from an adult woman who had mild COVID-19 (a few samples of this study predate the infection). Cell type and time point are not known. The chain employs TRBV24-1 and TRBJ2-2; 9 bases fit TRBD2. Sequenced: PBMCs or a T cell subset sorted from them (not recorded which). The CDR3 nucleotides read TGTGCCACCAGTGTTGGGGGTAGACTAGCGGACACCGGGGAGCTGTTTTTT. Its protein product is CATSVGGRLADTGELFF.